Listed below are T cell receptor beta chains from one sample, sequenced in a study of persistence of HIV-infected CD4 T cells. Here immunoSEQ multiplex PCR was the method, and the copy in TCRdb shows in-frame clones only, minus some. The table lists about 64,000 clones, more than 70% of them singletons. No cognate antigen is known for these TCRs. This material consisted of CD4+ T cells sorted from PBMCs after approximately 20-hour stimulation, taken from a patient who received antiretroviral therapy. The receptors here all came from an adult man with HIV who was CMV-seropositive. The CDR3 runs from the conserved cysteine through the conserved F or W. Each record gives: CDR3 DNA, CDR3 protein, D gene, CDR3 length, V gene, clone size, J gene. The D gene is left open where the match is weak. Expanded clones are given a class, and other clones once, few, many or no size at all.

TGTGCCAGCAGTTTAATACAGGGGGCGGAAAACTATGGCTACACCTTC	CASSLIQGAENYGYTF	TRBD1	16	TRBV6-2/TRBV6-3	once	TRBJ1-2
TGTGCCAGCAGTTACTCGCTGCGTTCCTATGGCTACACCTTC	CASSYSLRSYGYTF	.	14	TRBV6-5	few	TRBJ1-2
TGTGCCAGCGGTACCTACGAGCAGTACTTC	CASGTYEQYF	.	10	TRBV7-8	.	TRBJ2-7
TGTGCCAGCAGCCCGACAGGGGGAAACACCATATATTTT	CASSPTGGNTIYF	TRBD1	13	TRBV5-5	.	TRBJ1-3
TGTGCCAGCTCACCCCCGGGACAGAGAAACACCATATATTTT	CASSPPGQRNTIYF	TRBD1	14	TRBV18	once	TRBJ1-3
TGTGCCAGCAGCGGAAGGGGGAAGAACACTGAAGCTTTCTTT	CASSGRGKNTEAFF	.	14	TRBV9	.	TRBJ1-1
TGTGCCAGCAGTTACGGGGACGGCTGGAACAATCAGCCCCAGCATTTT	CASSYGDGWNNQPQHF	.	16	TRBV6-2/TRBV6-3	.	TRBJ1-5
TGTGCCAGCTCCTTAGGACAGACTTACAATCAGCCCCAGCATTTT	CASSLGQTYNQPQHF	.	15	TRBV6-6	few	TRBJ1-5
TGCGCCAGCAGCTTGGAGGCTGTGAACACTGAAGCTTTCTTT	CASSLEAVNTEAFF	.	14	TRBV5-1	.	TRBJ1-1
TGTGCCACCAAGGGAGGGTGGGACACCGGGGAGCTGTTTTTT	CATKGGWDTGELFF	TRBD2	14	TRBV24-1	.	TRBJ2-2
TGTGCCAGCAGTTTTGGCTCGACTAGCGGGCTCAATGAGCAGTTCTTC	CASSFGSTSGLNEQFF	TRBD2	16	TRBV27	.	TRBJ2-1
TGTGCCAGCAGTTTACAGGGGAGCTCCTATAATTCACCCCTCCACTTT	CASSLQGSSYNSPLHF	TRBD1	16	TRBV6-5	.	TRBJ1-6
TGTGCCACCAGCCCTAACCCCTGGGGGGCCGATCAGCCCCAGCATTTT	CATSPNPWGADQPQHF	.	16	TRBV15	.	TRBJ1-5
TGCGCCAGCAGCTATAATCTAAATCAGCCCCAGCATTTT	CASSYNLNQPQHF	.	13	TRBV4-1	.	TRBJ1-5
TGTGCCAGCAGTGAAAGTGAGGTCTACACCTTC	CASSESEVYTF	.	11	TRBV6-1	.	TRBJ1-2
TGTGCCAGCCTCCCGGGGACTAGCGGATACAATGAGCAGTTCTTC	CASLPGTSGYNEQFF	TRBD2	15	TRBV28	.	TRBJ2-1
TGTGCCAGCAAGCGGGGGGTCCGCACAGATACGCAGTATTTT	CASKRGVRTDTQYF	TRBD2	14	TRBV27	.	TRBJ2-3
TGTGCCACCAGCAGCGAAGGGAGGAAGGGGTCTGAAGCTTTCTTT	CATSSEGRKGSEAFF	.	15	TRBV15	.	TRBJ1-1
TGCGCCAGCAGCTTGGAGGCTTCCACGGACTATGGCTACACCTTC	CASSLEASTDYGYTF	.	15	TRBV5-1	few	TRBJ1-2
TGTGCCAGCAGTTTTGGCGACTCCTACGAGCAGTACTTC	CASSFGDSYEQYF	.	13	TRBV28	.	TRBJ2-7
TGTGCCATCAGTGCCGACAGGAACTATGGCTACACCTTC	CAISADRNYGYTF	.	13	TRBV10-3	.	TRBJ1-2
TGTGCCACCAGCAGAGAGGCAGGTTTTACCACAGATACGCAGTATTTT	CATSREAGFTTDTQYF	.	16	TRBV15	.	TRBJ2-3
TGTGCCAGCAGCCTAGGGGGGAGCCCAAACACTGAAGCTTTCTTT	CASSLGGSPNTEAFF	.	15	TRBV3-1/TRBV3-2	few	TRBJ1-1
TGTGCCAGCAGTGCGAACCGGCAGGGGAGGGAACTGTTTTTT	CASSANRQGRELFF	.	14	TRBV2	.	TRBJ1-4
TGTGCCAGCTCCCGGGACCCCGGGTGGTACGAGCAGTACTTC	CASSRDPGWYEQYF	.	14	TRBV6-5	.	TRBJ2-7
TGTGCCAGCAGCGGGGGCTACGGGAGTGCGGCGCGCGGCTACACCTTC	CASSGGYGSAARGYTF	.	16	TRBV5-4	.	TRBJ1-2
TGTGCCAGCAGCGTAAACGAGGGATGGGGCTACACCTTC	CASSVNEGWGYTF	.	13	TRBV9	.	TRBJ1-2
TGTGCCAGCAGCTCATCCCGGGGACGGGGCACTGAAGCTTTCTTT	CASSSSRGRGTEAFF	.	15	TRBV7-2	.	TRBJ1-1
TGCGCCAGCAGCCCCGGACAGCCCTATAATGAAAAACTGTTTTTT	CASSPGQPYNEKLFF	.	15	TRBV5-1	.	TRBJ1-4
TGTGCCACCAGTGGGGCTCCCGGGACAGGCCCAAGCTCCTACAATGAGCAGTTCTTC	CATSGAPGTGPSSYNEQFF	TRBD1	19	TRBV24-1	.	TRBJ2-1
TGTGCCAGCTCACCAGTCCTCAGGGGGGAAGGCTACACCTTC	CASSPVLRGEGYTF	TRBD1	14	TRBV18	few	TRBJ1-2
TGTGCCATCAGATCCGGGGGTAGCAATCAGCCCCAGCATTTT	CAIRSGGSNQPQHF	.	14	TRBV10-3	.	TRBJ1-5
TGTGCCAGCAGCGCGTTAACCGACACTGAAGCTTTCTTT	CASSALTDTEAFF	.	13	TRBV7-6	.	TRBJ1-1
TGTGCCAGCAGCTGGGACGTGGGTGAAAAACTGTTTTTT	CASSWDVGEKLFF	.	13	TRBV7-9	.	TRBJ1-4
TGTGCCAGCAGCGGAATGACAGGGGACCACGAGCAGTACTTC	CASSGMTGDHEQYF	TRBD1	14	TRBV5-5	.	TRBJ2-7
TGTGCCAGTACCCCCTTCCGACAAGTTGAAGGCTACACCTTC	CASTPFRQVEGYTF	.	14	TRBV19	.	TRBJ1-2
TGTGCCAGCAGTGAAGGATTGATCAACACTGAAGCTTTCTTT	CASSEGLINTEAFF	.	14	TRBV2	.	TRBJ1-1
TGTGCCAGCAGCTTAGCGGGAAGGGGTCATAATTCACCCCTCCACTTT	CASSLAGRGHNSPLHF	.	16	TRBV7-2	few	TRBJ1-6
TGTGCCAGCAGTTTCTGGGTGACCTCCTATAATTCACCCCTCCACTTT	CASSFWVTSYNSPLHF	.	16	TRBV28	.	TRBJ1-6
TGTGCCAGCAGCCGACTGCTGAACACTGAAGCTTTCTTT	CASSRLLNTEAFF	.	13	TRBV7-3	.	TRBJ1-1
TGTGCCAGCAGTGAAGCGAGGACAGGGGGCAATCGGCGCGGCTACACCTTC	CASSEARTGGNRRGYTF	TRBD1	17	TRBV6-1	.	TRBJ1-2
TGTGCCAGCAGCTCCCGGGACAGGAAAGAAAAACTGTTTTTT	CASSSRDRKEKLFF	TRBD1	14	TRBV5-4	once	TRBJ1-4
TGTGCCAGTAGTATAAAGGGACAGGTCGATTCACCCCTCCACTTT	CASSIKGQVDSPLHF	TRBD1	15	TRBV19	.	TRBJ1-6
TGTGCCAGCAGCTTCGGTATTCCCTACGAGCAGTACTTC	CASSFGIPYEQYF	.	13	TRBV5-5	once	TRBJ2-7
TGTGCCAGCAACACCGGGACCGCTAGAGAGGAGCAGTTCTTC	CASNTGTAREEQFF	.	14	TRBV9	.	TRBJ2-1
TGTGCCAGCAGCCGAAAGACAGGGGCGAACACTGAAGCTTTCTTT	CASSRKTGANTEAFF	TRBD1	15	TRBV7-3	.	TRBJ1-1
TGTGCCAGCAGTTCCCGGGTCCAAAACTATGGCTACACCTTC	CASSSRVQNYGYTF	.	14	TRBV6-5	.	TRBJ1-2
TGTGCCAGCAGGAGCAGGGGGCTTGGGGCCAACGTCCTGACTTTC	CASRSRGLGANVLTF	TRBD1	15	TRBV28	.	TRBJ2-6
TGCGCCAGCAGTCGGGACAGGGGCACAGATACGCAGTATTTT	CASSRDRGTDTQYF	TRBD1	14	TRBV4-1	few	TRBJ2-3
TGTGCCAGCAGCCAAGATCAAAGGGCGCCTTATGGCTACACCTTC	CASSQDQRAPYGYTF	.	15	TRBV14	few	TRBJ1-2
TGTGCCAGCAGCCTCAGAGGGGTGCGGACTGAAGCTTTCTTT	CASSLRGVRTEAFF	.	14	TRBV11-1	.	TRBJ1-1
TGTGCCAGCAGCCAAGAGAACAGGGTCCGGGATACGCAGTATTTT	CASSQENRVRDTQYF	.	15	TRBV4-2	.	TRBJ2-3
TGTGCCCGCCCCCTTCCCTATAGCAATCAGCCCCAGCATTTT	CARPLPYSNQPQHF	.	14	TRBV6-5	.	TRBJ1-5
TGTGCCAGCAGGGGACAGGGTCTCGTTCAGCCCCAGCATTTT	CASRGQGLVQPQHF	TRBD1	14	TRBV6-5	.	TRBJ1-5
TGTGCCAGCAGCCAAGATTTGAGTCAGTACAATGAGCAGTTCTTC	CASSQDLSQYNEQFF	.	15	TRBV4-2	.	TRBJ2-1